Sequencing of this T cell receptor beta chain was carried out in a study of blood T cell repertoires in COVID-19. This table comes from immunoSEQ multiplex PCR, and its TCRdb copy is limited to in-frame clones, with some not included. The sample carries about 330,000 clones, 70% to 90% recorded once. The trim removed 0 bases at V and 9 bases at J, leaving 12 bases unmatched. The CDR3 is made up of 18 amino acids. Germline CDR1 reads PRHDT; CDR2 reads FYEKMQ (reference sequence). Sequencing input: peripheral blood. The source of this sequence is a woman aged 50 to 65 with active or convalescent COVID-19. This chain connects TRBV13 to TRBJ1-6, with 9 nucleotides matching TRBD1. The CDR3 sequence is CASSLGLIGTGTSSPLHF. The CDR3 nucleotides are TGTGCCAGCAGCTTAGGCCTAATTGGGACAGGGACAAGTTCACCCCTCCACTTT.